Following are 2 T cell receptor beta chains from one sample sequenced in a study of blood T cell repertoires in COVID-19. TCRdb's table, derived via immunoSEQ multiplex PCR, lists solely in-frame clones and lacks some. The sample records 100,000 or so clones, approximately 78% being singletons. The source material was peripheral blood. The receptor set was obtained from a man between 60 and 75 years old with active or convalescent COVID-19.

The chain couples TRBV2 to TRBJ1-2; 7 bases fit TRBD1. Germline trimming cut 5 bases from V and 8 bases from J; bases unmatched to any gene: 5. CDR1 is SNHLY and CDR2 is FYNNEI in the germline V gene. The CDR3 is 12 residues long. CDR3 in DNA: TGTGCCAGCAGTTCTGACAGGGTAGGCTACACCTTC. This codes for CASSSDRVGYTF.

This clone appeared a single time. The V and J genes are TRBV6-5 and TRBJ2-1; TRBD2 is a possible D gene (6 bases). The ends were cut back, 4 bases at V and 8 bases at J, with 12 bases in the middle. Germline V gene data show CDR1 as MNHEY and CDR2 as SVGAGI. CDR3 length: 13 residues. Written as DNA, the CDR3 is TGTGCCAGCAGTTCCCGGACGGGGGATGAGCAGTTCTTC. It encodes CASSSRTGDEQFF.